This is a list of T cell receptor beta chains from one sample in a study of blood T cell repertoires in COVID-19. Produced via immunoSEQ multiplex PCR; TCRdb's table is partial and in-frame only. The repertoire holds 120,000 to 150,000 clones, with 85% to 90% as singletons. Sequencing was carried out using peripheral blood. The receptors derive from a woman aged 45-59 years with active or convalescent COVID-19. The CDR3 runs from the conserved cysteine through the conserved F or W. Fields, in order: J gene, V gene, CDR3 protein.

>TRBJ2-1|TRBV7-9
CASSSSGSSGNEQFF
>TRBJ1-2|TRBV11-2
CASSLVVGAQDYGYTF
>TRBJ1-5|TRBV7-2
CASSLGQREPQHF
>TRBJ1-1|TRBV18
CASSPTGGNTEAFF
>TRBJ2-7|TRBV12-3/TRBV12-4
CASSSTGINEQYF
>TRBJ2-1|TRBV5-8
CASSGSGRTFSNNEQFF
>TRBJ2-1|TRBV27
CASSRQGMGEQFF
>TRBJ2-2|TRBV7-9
CASSRWVDRNTGELFF
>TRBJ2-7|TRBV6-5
CASETRGMQYF
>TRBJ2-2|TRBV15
CATSRPRQKNTGELFF
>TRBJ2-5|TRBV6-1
CASSEAGLAIETQYF
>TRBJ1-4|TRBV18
CASSPPQMNEKLFF
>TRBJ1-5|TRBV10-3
CATHGQYSNQPQHF
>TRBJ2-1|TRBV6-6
CASSIAGGYNEQFF
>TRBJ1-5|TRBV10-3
CAISPGGNDQPQHF
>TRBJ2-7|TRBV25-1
CASSGGGLGDEQYF
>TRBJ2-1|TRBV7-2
CASSLVADNEQFF
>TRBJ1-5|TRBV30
CAWSALGGASGQPQHF
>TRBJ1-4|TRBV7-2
CASSYRQVMGQEKLFF
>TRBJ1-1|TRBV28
CASSLGGGRNTEAFF
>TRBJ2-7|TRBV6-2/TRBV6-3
CASSYPGQGKQYF
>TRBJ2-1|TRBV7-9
CASSPQRGVYNEQFF
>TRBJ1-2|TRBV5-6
CASSFKGSGVLYGYTF
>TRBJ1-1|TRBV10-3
CAISRTGGHTEAFF
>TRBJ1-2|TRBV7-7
CASSFRDRGSRAF
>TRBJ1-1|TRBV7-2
CASSSRQGARTEAFF
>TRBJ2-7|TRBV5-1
CASSLFAGDEQYF
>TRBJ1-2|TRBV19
CASSARSGQNNYGYTF
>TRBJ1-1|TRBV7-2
CASSLFQGRNTEAFF
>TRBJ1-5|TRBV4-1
CASRSWTGNGQPQHF
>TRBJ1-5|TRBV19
CASLREGRQPQHF
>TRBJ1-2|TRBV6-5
CASKKQGYGYTF
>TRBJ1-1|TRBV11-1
CASSLGTAGTEAFF
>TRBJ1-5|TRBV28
CASSFGRANQPQHF
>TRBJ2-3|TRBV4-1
CASSKLALGTDTQYF
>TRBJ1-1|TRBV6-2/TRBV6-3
CASSFTVNTEAFF
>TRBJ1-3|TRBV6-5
CASKTSEGRGNTIYF
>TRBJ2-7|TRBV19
CASSALGQGIHEQYF
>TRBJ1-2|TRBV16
CASSQSQTGPYGYTF
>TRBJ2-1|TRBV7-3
CASSFRPRGDEQFF
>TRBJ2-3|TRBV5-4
CASSLEGASTDTQYF
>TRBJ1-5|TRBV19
CASARGGADQPQHF
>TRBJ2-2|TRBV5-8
CASSPRTSGRSTGELFF
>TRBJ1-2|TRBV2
CASSNRGSGGGYTF
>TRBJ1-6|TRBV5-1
CASSLDREHSPLHF
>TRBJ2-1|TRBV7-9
CASSPPLAYDYNEQFF
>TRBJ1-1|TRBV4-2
CASSQPPSGTEAFF
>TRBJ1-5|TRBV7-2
CASSLDGISSNQPQHF
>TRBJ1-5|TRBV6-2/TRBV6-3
CASSPGTGLSNQPQHF
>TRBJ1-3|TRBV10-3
CAISWDRGLDLSGNTIYF
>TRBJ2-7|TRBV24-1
CATSDTTGKKYEQYF
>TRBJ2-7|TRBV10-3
CAISESSGSLSYEQYF